The T cell receptor (beta chain) under discussion was sequenced for a study of CD8 T cells in ankylosing spondylitis. TCRdb analysed the 5' RACE reads with MiXCR anew, one entry per CDR3 protein. The table lists 250,000 to 350,000 distinct CDR3 sequences, approximately 20% of them singletons. CDR3 length: 15 residues. The germline V and J ends were trimmed by 1 base and 1 base, with 7 bases remaining between them. The germline CDR1 and CDR2 sequences are LNHNV and YYDKDF (reference sequence). This clonotype occurred a few times. The specimen sequenced was blood, either unsorted or a sorted T cell fraction (not recorded which). The source is a male donor with ankylosing spondylitis or in good health (not recorded which). This sequence joins TRBV15 and TRBJ2-2; D is unresolved. CDR3 DNA: TGTGCCACCAGCAGAGGCACATTGAACACCGGGGAGCTGTTTTTT. This encodes CATSRGTLNTGELFF.